Listed below are T cell receptor beta chains from one sample, sequenced in a study of TIL therapy for anti-PD-1-resistant metastatic lung cancer. Here immunoSEQ multiplex PCR was the method, and the copy in TCRdb shows in-frame clones only, minus some. Here the sample spans 55,000 to 70,000 clones, over 75% being singletons. This specimen consisted of blood, obtained at baseline. The receptors were gathered from a person aged 25-85 years with non-small cell lung cancer. Both conserved end residues are part of each CDR3. A D gene is named only where the DNA matches it firmly. Size tells how often a clone was seen (once, few, many) or the class of an expanded clone, and some rows leave it out.

TRBV6-5	NA	TRBD1	TRBJ1-2	CASRIRGTGGYTF	TGTGCCAGCAGGATTAGGGGGACAGGTGGCTACACCTTC
TRBV5-1	NA	TRBD1	TRBJ1-1	CASSLAGGYPEAFF	TGCGCCAGCAGCTTGGCAGGGGGCTACCCTGAAGCTTTCTTT
TRBV7-9	once	TRBD1	TRBJ1-1	CASSLGQGANTEAFF	TGTGCCAGCAGCTTAGGACAGGGGGCGAACACTGAAGCTTTCTTT
TRBV5-6	NA	TRBD1	TRBJ1-5	CASSSRGKGASNQPQHF	TGTGCCAGCAGCAGTAGAGGGAAGGGGGCTAGCAATCAGCCCCAGCATTTT
TRBV19	once	NA	TRBJ2-1	CATQVSGGRWSAEQFF	TGTGCCACCCAAGTATCTGGCGGGCGGTGGTCGGCTGAGCAGTTCTTC
TRBV9	NA	NA	TRBJ2-1	CASSEGNWDEQFF	TGTGCCAGCAGCGAGGGGAATTGGGATGAGCAGTTCTTC
TRBV4-2	NA	NA	TRBJ2-1	CASSQDFIGRDNEQFF	TGTGCCAGCAGCCAAGACTTTATCGGCCGCGACAATGAGCAGTTCTTC
TRBV27	few	TRBD1	TRBJ2-2	CASSRRQGNLRDGELFF	TGTGCCAGCAGTAGAAGACAGGGCAACCTTCGAGACGGGGAGCTGTTTTTT
TRBV4-1	few	TRBD1	TRBJ1-1	CASSSRQGGNTEAFF	TGCGCCAGCAGCTCAAGACAGGGGGGGAACACTGAAGCTTTCTTT
TRBV27	NA	TRBD1	TRBJ2-2	CASSLEVRGRTGELFF	TGTGCCAGCAGTTTAGAGGTCAGGGGGCGCACCGGGGAGCTGTTTTTT
TRBV14	NA	NA	TRBJ2-3	CASSQEVGGTDTQYF	TGTGCCAGCAGCCAAGAGGTTGGAGGCACAGATACGCAGTATTTT
TRBV7-2	NA	NA	TRBJ1-4	CASSLRFGMSNEKLFF	TGTGCCAGCAGCTTACGGTTTGGGATGTCGAATGAAAAACTGTTTTTT
TRBV19	NA	NA	TRBJ2-1	CATQNGVSRNEQFF	TGTGCCACGCAGAATGGGGTGTCAAGGAATGAGCAGTTCTTC
TRBV6-6	NA	TRBD2	TRBJ2-7	CASSSGGLASYEQYF	TGTGCCAGCAGTTCAGGGGGACTAGCGAGTTACGAGCAGTACTTC